This is a list of T cell receptor beta chains from one sample in a study of T cell responses to AZD1222 COVID-19 vaccine. Clones were sequenced by immunoSEQ multiplex PCR, and TCRdb holds only the in-frame ones, with some missing. The sample lists 200,000 to 250,000 clones; 85% to 95% were seen once. Sequencing used peripheral blood, obtained on day 0 of MenACWY control vaccination. These receptors originate from an adult in good health. Each CDR3 is given with its conserved first and last residue. D genes are given only for firm matches. Size tells how often a clone was seen (once, few, many) or the class of an expanded clone, and some rows leave it out.

J	D	size	V	DNA	CDR3
TRBJ1-1	.	.	TRBV6-1	TGTGCCAGCAGTGATTGGGGTCGTGCGGGCACTGAAGCTTTCTTT	CASSDWGRAGTEAFF
TRBJ1-5	.	.	TRBV7-8	TGTGCCAGCAGCTTAGTATCCCTTGGGCCCCAGCATTTT	CASSLVSLGPQHF
TRBJ2-1	.	few	TRBV4-1	TGCGCCAGCAGCCAAGGTGGGTCCTACAATGAGCAGTTCTTC	CASSQGGSYNEQFF
TRBJ2-5	TRBD2	.	TRBV9	TGTGCCAGCAGCGGGAGCGGGGGGTCGGAGACCCAGTACTTC	CASSGSGGSETQYF
TRBJ1-1	.	.	TRBV19	TGTGCCAGTAGTATGGGGGGGACACCGAACACTGAAGCTTTCTTT	CASSMGGTPNTEAFF
TRBJ1-4	TRBD1	once	TRBV9	TGTGCCAGCAGCGTAGGGACAGGGGCAAATGAAAAACTGTTTTTT	CASSVGTGANEKLFF
TRBJ1-2	.	.	TRBV9	TGTGCCAGCAGCTTACGGGGTGGCTACACCTTC	CASSLRGGYTF
TRBJ2-3	.	.	TRBV7-8	TGTGCCAGCAGCCTCCGATTAGCGCACCCTTTAGGGCAGTATTTT	CASSLRLAHPLGQYF
TRBJ2-7	TRBD1	once	TRBV12-5	TGTGCTAGTGGTGACCGGGACAGAGTCTACGAGCAGTACTTC	CASGDRDRVYEQYF
TRBJ1-2	.	.	TRBV5-1	TGCGCCAGCAGCGAATCAGGGAGTAGAGCCATTGGCTACACCTTC	CASSESGSRAIGYTF
TRBJ2-1	TRBD2	.	TRBV19	TGTGCCAGTAGTATAAGAGCGACAAGCGGGGGGAACAATGAGCAGTTCTTC	CASSIRATSGGNNEQFF
TRBJ2-3	TRBD2	.	TRBV3-1/TRBV3-2	TGTGCCAGCAGCCTAGCGGGGGGGCTCACAGATACGCAGTATTTT	CASSLAGGLTDTQYF
TRBJ2-2	.	.	TRBV19	TGTGCCAGTAAGCCTACAGGGATGAACACCGGGGAGCTGTTTTTT	CASKPTGMNTGELFF
TRBJ1-4	.	.	TRBV30	TGTGCCTGGAGTGGTTCCAGTTCTAATGAAAAACTGTTTTTT	CAWSGSSSNEKLFF
TRBJ1-2	.	.	TRBV6-6	TGTGCCAGCACACCGGGGCAGAACCTCCATGGCTACACCTTC	CASTPGQNLHGYTF
TRBJ1-3	.	.	TRBV5-1	TGCGCCAGCAGCTTGGTAGAGGGGCCTGGAAACACCATATATTTT	CASSLVEGPGNTIYF
TRBJ2-7	.	.	TRBV7-2	TGTGCCAGCTCCCTGGGAGGCGGCTACTCCTACGAGCAGTACTTC	CASSLGGGYSYEQYF
TRBJ2-7	.	.	TRBV5-6	TGTGCCAGCAGCTTGGAGGACTACGAGCAGTACTTC	CASSLEDYEQYF
TRBJ1-3	TRBD1	.	TRBV18	TGTGCCAGCTCAATTACAGGGGAAGGAAACACCATATATTTT	CASSITGEGNTIYF
TRBJ1-2	.	.	TRBV12-3/TRBV12-4	TGTGCCAGCACTCCAACCGGGGGGGCTGGCTACACCTTC	CASTPTGGAGYTF
TRBJ2-2	TRBD1	.	TRBV5-1	TGCGCCAGCAGCATGGGACAGGAGACCGGGGAGCTGTTTTTT	CASSMGQETGELFF
TRBJ1-5	.	.	TRBV7-2	TGTGCCAGCAGCTTAGACAGGGATCAGCCCCAGCATTTT	CASSLDRDQPQHF
TRBJ1-2	.	.	TRBV28	TGTGCCAGCAGTTTCCCGCGCACCTATGGCTACACCTTC	CASSFPRTYGYTF
TRBJ1-1	.	once	TRBV4-2	TGTGCCAGCAGCCAAGATCTTGTCATGGTTAGCACTGAAGCTTTCTTT	CASSQDLVMVSTEAFF
TRBJ1-5	.	.	TRBV5-8	TGTGCCAGCAGCTTGGGTCGCAATCAGCCCCAGCATTTT	CASSLGRNQPQHF
TRBJ1-4	.	.	TRBV2	TGTGCCAGCAGTGGGGGTCTTTTTGGAACGACAGGAGGTGGTGAAAAACTGTTTTTT	CASSGGLFGTTGGGEKLFF
TRBJ1-4	.	.	TRBV6-5	TGTGCCAGCAGTTACGACCGATCAACTAATGAAAAACTGTTTTTT	CASSYDRSTNEKLFF
TRBJ1-1	TRBD1	.	TRBV2	TGTGCCAGCAACCGGGACAGCACTGAAGCTTTCTTT	CASNRDSTEAFF
TRBJ2-1	.	.	TRBV2	TGTGCCAGCAGTGAGGAGAACACCCCGTACAATGAGCAGTTCTTC	CASSEENTPYNEQFF
TRBJ1-3	.	once	TRBV28	TGTGCCAGCAGTTTAATAGCTTTCTCTGGAAACACCATATATTTT	CASSLIAFSGNTIYF